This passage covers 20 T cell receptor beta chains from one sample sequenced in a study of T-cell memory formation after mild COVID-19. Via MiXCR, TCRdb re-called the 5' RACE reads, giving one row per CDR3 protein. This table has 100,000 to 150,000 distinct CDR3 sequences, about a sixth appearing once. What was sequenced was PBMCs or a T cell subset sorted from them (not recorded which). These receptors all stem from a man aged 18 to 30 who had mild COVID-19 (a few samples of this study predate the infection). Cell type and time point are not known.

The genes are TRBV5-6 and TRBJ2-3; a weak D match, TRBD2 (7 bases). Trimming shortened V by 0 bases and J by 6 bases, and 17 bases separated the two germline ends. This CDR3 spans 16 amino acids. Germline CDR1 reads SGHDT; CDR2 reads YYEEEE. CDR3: CASSLDLPGGRDTQYF. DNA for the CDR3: TGTGCCAGCAGCTTGGATCTTCCGGGGGGCAGGGATACGCAGTATTTT.

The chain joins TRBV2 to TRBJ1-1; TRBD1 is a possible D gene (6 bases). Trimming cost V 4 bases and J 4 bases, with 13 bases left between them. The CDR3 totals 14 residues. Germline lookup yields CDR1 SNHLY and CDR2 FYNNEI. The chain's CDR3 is CASSVQGKGTEAFF. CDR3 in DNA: TGTGCCAGCAGTGTACAGGGTAAGGGCACTGAAGCTTTCTTT. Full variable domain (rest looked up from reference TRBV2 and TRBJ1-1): EPEVTQTPSHQVTQMGQEVILRCVPISNHLYFYWYRQILGQKVEFLVSFYNNEISEKSEIFDDQFSVERPDGSNFTLKIRSTKLEDSAMYFCASSVQGKGTEAFFGQGTRLTVV.

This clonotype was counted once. The DNA for the CDR3 is TGCGCCAGCAACGAAGGGCGGAATTCACCCCTCCACTTT. The encoded protein is CASNEGRNSPLHF. This chain connects TRBV5-1 to TRBJ1-6; no clear D. Trimming removed 6 bases at V and 7 bases at J, with 11 bases between. Germline V gene data show CDR1 as SGHRS and CDR2 as YFSETQ. CDR3 length: 13 amino acids.

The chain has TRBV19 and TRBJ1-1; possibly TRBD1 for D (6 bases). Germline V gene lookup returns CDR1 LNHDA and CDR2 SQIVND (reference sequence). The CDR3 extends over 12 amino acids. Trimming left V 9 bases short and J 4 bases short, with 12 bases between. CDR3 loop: CASENRVTEAFF. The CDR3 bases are TGTGCCAGCGAGAACAGGGTCACTGAAGCTTTCTTT. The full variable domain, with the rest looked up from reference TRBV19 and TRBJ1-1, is DGGITQSPKYLFRKEGQNVTLSCEQNLNHDAMYWYRQDPGQGLRLIYYSQIVNDFQKGDIAEGYSVSREKKESFPLTVTSAQKNPTAFYLCASENRVTEAFFGQGTRLTVV.

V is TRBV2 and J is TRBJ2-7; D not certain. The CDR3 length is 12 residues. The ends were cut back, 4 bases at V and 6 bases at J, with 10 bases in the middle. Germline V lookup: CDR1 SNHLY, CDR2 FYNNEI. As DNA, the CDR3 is TGTGCCAGCAGTGGGACCTCGGGCGAGCAGTACTTC. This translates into CASSGTSGEQYF.

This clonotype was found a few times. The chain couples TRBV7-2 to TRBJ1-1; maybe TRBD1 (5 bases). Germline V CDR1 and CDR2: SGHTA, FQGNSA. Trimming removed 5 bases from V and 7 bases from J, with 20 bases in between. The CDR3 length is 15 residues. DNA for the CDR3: TGTGCCAGCAGCGGGGCCGCAAGAAGGTGGGATGAAGCTTTCTTT. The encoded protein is CASSGAARRWDEAFF.

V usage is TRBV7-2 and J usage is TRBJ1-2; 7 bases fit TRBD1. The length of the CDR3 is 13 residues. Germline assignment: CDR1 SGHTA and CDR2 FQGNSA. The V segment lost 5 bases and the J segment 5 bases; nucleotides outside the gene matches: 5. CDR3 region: CASSPEGAYGYTF. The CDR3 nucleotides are TGTGCCAGCAGCCCTGAGGGGGCGTATGGCTACACCTTC.

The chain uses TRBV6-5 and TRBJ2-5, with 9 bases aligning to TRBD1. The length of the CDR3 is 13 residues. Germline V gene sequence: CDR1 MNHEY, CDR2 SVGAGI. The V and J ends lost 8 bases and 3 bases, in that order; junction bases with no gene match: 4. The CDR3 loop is CASLRTGEETQYF. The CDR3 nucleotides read TGTGCCAGCCTTAGGACAGGGGAAGAGACCCAGTACTTC.

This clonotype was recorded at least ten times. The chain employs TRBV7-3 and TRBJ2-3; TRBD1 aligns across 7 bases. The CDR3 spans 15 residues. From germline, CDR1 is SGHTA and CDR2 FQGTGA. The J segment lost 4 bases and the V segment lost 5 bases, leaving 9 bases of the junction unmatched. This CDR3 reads CASSPQGQAPDTQYF. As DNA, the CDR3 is TGTGCCAGCAGCCCGCAAGGACAGGCGCCAGATACGCAGTATTTT.

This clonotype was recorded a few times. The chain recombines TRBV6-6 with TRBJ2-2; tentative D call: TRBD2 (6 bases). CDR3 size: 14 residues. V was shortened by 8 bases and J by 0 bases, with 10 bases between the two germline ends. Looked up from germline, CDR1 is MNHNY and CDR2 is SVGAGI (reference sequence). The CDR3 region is CASCGTTNTGELFF. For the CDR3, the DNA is TGTGCCAGCTGCGGGACGACGAACACCGGGGAGCTGTTTTTT.

CDR3 nucleotide sequence: TGTGCCAGCAGCATCAGGGGCGATACGCAGTATTTT. The encoded protein is CASSIRGDTQYF. This chain joins TRBV7-2 and TRBJ2-3; maybe TRBD1 (6 bases). Germline assignment: CDR1 SGHTA and CDR2 FQGNSA. V was clipped by 5 bases and J by 6 bases, with 9 bases between them. The CDR3 runs 12 residues.

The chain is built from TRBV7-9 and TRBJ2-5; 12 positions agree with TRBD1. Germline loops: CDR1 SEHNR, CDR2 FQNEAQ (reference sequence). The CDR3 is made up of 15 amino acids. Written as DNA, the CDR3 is TGTTTCCGCCGGGACAGGGGGCGCATTGGAGAGACCCAGTACTTC. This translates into CFRRDRGRIGETQYF.

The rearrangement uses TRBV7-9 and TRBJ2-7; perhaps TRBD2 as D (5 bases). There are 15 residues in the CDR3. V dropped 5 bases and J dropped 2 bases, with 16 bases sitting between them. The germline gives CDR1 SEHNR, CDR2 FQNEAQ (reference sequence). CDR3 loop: CASSPPPRGAYEQYF. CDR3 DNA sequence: TGTGCCAGCAGCCCCCCCCCCCGGGGTGCCTACGAGCAGTACTTC.

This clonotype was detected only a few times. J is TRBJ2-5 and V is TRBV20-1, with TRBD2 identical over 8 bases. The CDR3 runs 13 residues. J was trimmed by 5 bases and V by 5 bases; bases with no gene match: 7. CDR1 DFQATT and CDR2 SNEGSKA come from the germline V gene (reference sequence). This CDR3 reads CSAGAGAVETQYF. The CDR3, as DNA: TGCAGTGCTGGAGCGGGAGCCGTGGAGACCCAGTACTTC.

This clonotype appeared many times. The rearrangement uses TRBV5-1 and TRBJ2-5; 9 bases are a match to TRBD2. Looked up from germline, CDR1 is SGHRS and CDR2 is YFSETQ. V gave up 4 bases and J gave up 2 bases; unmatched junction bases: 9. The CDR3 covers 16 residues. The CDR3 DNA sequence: TGCGCCAGCAGCCTGGACCCTAGCGGGGCTCAAGAGACCCAGTACTTC. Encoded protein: CASSLDPSGAQETQYF.

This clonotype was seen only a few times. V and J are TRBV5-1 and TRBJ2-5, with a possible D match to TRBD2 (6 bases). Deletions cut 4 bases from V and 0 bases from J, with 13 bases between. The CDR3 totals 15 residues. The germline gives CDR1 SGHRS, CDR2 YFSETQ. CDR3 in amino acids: CASSRGTVNQETQYF. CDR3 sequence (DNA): TGCGCCAGCAGCCGCGGGACTGTAAACCAAGAGACCCAGTACTTC.

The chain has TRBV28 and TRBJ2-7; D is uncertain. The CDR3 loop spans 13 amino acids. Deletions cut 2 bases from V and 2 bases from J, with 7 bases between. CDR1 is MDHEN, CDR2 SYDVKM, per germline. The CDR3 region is CASSLGFPYEQYV. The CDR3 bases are TGTGCCAGCAGTTTAGGGTTCCCCTACGAGCAGTACGTC.

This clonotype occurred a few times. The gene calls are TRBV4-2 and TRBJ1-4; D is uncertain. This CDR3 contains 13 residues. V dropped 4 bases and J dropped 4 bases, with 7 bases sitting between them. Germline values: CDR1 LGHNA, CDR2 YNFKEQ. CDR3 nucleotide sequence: TGTGCCAGCAGCCCAACGAATAATGAAAAACTGTTTTTT. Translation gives CASSPTNNEKLFF.

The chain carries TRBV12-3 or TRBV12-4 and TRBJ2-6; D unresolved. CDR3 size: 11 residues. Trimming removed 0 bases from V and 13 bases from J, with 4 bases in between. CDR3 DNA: TGTGCCAGCAGTTTAGCCCGGGTCCTGACTTTC. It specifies CASSLARVLTF.

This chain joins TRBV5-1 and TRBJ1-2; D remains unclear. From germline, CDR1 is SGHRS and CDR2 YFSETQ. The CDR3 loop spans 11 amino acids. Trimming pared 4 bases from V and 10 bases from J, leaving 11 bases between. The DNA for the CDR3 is TGCGCCAGCAGCGGTGACACCGACTACACCTTC. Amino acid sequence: CASSGDTDYTF.